This is a list of T cell receptor beta chains from one sample in a study of tumor and adjacent non-tumor tissue in lung cancer. One entry per CDR3 protein results from TCRdb running MiXCR on the multiplex PCR reads. The sample lists 80,000 to 100,000 distinct CDR3 sequences, 75% to 85% occurring once. The specimen was distant non-tumor lung tissue. These receptors came from a man aged 60 to 69 with small cell lung cancer. CDR3s include the opening cysteine and the closing phenylalanine or tryptophan. The order of the fields is D gene, J gene, clone size, V gene, CDR3 protein, CDR3 DNA. The D gene is left open where the match is weak. Size tells how often a clone was seen (once, few, many) or the class of an expanded clone, and some rows leave it out.

TRBD2,TRBJ2-3,-,TRBV29-1,CSAFLVAGGQRTDTQYF,TGTAGCGCCTTCTTGGTAGCGGGAGGGCAAAGGACAGATACGCAGTATTTT
TRBD1,TRBJ2-2,-,TRBV12-3/TRBV12-4,CGSSFSGTDIGELFF,TGTGGCAGTAGTTTCTCTGGGACAGACATCGGGGAGCTGTTTTTT
-,TRBJ2-2,-,TRBV4-2,CDSSQNLRANTGELFF,TGTGACAGCAGCCAGAATCTGAGGGCCAACACCGGGGAGTTGTTTTTT
-,TRBJ1-2,-,TRBV12-3/TRBV12-4,CANSYSSPGVGYTF,TGTGCCAACAGTTATTCCAGCCCAGGGGTTGGCTACACCTTC
TRBD2,TRBJ2-1,-,TRBV11-1,CTSSSESSTSGSGNEQFF,TGTACCAGCAGCTCAGAATCGAGTACTAGCGGGAGTGGTAATGAGCAATTCTTC
-,TRBJ1-6,once,TRBV7-8,CASSKQVDNSPLHF,TGTGCTAGCAGCAAACAGGTGGATAATTCACCCCTCCACTTT
-,TRBJ2-7,-,TRBV28,CASSPSRWSAAYERYF,TGTGCCAGCAGTCCAAGCCGTTGGAGTGCGGCTTACGAGCGGTACTTC
-,TRBJ2-7,-,TRBV4-1,CTNSFDRLYEQYF,TGCACCAACAGTTTCGACAGACTCTATGAGCAGTACTTC
-,TRBJ2-5,-,TRBV5-4,CTSSNGEQETHYF,TGTACCAGCAGCAATGGAGAGCAAGAGACCCATTACTTC
TRBD1,TRBJ2-5,many,TRBV24-1,CATSGSGTAQETQYF,TGTGCCACCAGTGGTTCGGGGACAGCCCAAGAGACCCAGTACTTC
-,TRBJ2-7,few,TRBV11-2,CASSSTYGGRYF,TGTGCCAGCAGCTCGACCTATGGCGGGCGGTACTTC
TRBD2,TRBJ2-1,once,TRBV2,CTSSEGGTSGCRLDNKQFF,TGTACCAGCAGTGAAGGCGGGACTAGCGGGTGTAGGTTAGACAATAAGCAGTTCTTC
TRBD1,TRBJ2-1,-,TRBV11-2,CASQKRQGDNELSF,TGTGCCAGCCAGAAGCGGCAGGGGGACAACGAGCTGTCTTTC
-,TRBJ2-3,-,TRBV10-2,CVTYGSPNTQYF,TGCGTCACCTACGGGTCCCCAAATACGCAGTATTTT
-,TRBJ1-6,-,TRBV12-3/TRBV12-4,CASISGGNTSSPLHF,TGTGCCAGCATTTCCGGCGGGAACACGAGTTCACCCCTCCACTTT
-,TRBJ2-3,-,TRBV29-1,CGVENVIALDTQYF,TGCGGCGTTGAAAACGTGATTGCCCTAGATACGCAGTATTTT
-,TRBJ2-2,-,TRBV4-1,CASSRIGSNVGELFF,TGCGCCAGCAGCCGAATCGGCAGTAATGTCGGGGAGCTGTTTTTT
-,TRBJ2-2,-,TRBV5-4,CTGNSVANTGELFF,TGTACCGGCAACTCCGTCGCGAACACCGGGGAGCTGTTTTTT
TRBD1,TRBJ2-7,-,TRBV20-1,CSAHTGYTKTGGGRRLYEQYF,TGCAGTGCTCACACTGGATACACGAAGACAGGGGGCGGGAGGCGATTATACGAGCAGTACTTC
-,TRBJ1-2,-,TRBV4-2,CACNQGPYGYTF,TGTGCCTGCAACCAAGGTCCCTATGGCTACACCTTC
-,TRBJ2-1,-,TRBV4-2,CDSSQERREQFF,TGTGACAGCAGCCAAGAACGTAGGGAGCAGTTCTTC
TRBD2,TRBJ2-7,-,TRBV29-1,CRVPGVSGRAGDEQYF,TGCAGGGTCCCCGGTGTGAGCGGGAGGGCCGGGGATGAGCAGTACTTC
TRBD2,TRBJ2-1,-,TRBV6-1,CASSAPRLAGICNEQFF,TGTGCCAGCAGCGCGCCAAGACTAGCAGGAATCTGCAATGAGCAGTTCTTC
TRBD2,TRBJ2-3,-,TRBV10-3,CAIRESDPGLAGVEVDTQYF,TGTGCCATCAGAGAGTCGGATCCTGGACTAGCGGGAGTTGAGGTAGATACGCAGTATTTT
-,TRBJ2-7,-,TRBV25-1,CANSPIGHEQYF,TGTGCCAACAGCCCCATAGGGCACGAGCAGTACTTC